These T cell receptor beta chains were read from a single sample in a study of T cells after posttransplantation cyclophosphamide. Generated by immunoSEQ multiplex PCR, the TCRdb table keeps only in-frame clones and is missing some. Of approximately 15,000 clones in the sample, under 85% were seen once. Sequences were obtained from memory CD4+ T cells sorted from PBMCs. These receptors came from a man in his fifties in good health, CMV-negative, and a related stem cell transplant donor. The CDR3 runs from the conserved cysteine through the conserved F or W. Each record gives: J gene, D gene, V gene, clone size, CDR3 DNA, CDR3 protein. The D gene is left open where the match is weak. Only part of the rows carry a size: once, few, many, or a class if the clone is expanded.

>TRBJ2-6|-|TRBV7-8|-
TGTGCCAGCAGCTTAGGGCAGGGCGCTGGGGCCAACGTCCTGACTTTC
CASSLGQGAGANVLTF
>TRBJ1-5|TRBD1|TRBV6-1|few
TGTGCCAGCAGTGAACATAACAGGGGGGGATATAGCAATCAGCCCCAGCATTTT
CASSEHNRGGYSNQPQHF
>TRBJ1-2|-|TRBV10-3|-
TGTGCCATCAACCACCCCACGCGTAGCTATGGCTACACCTTC
CAINHPTRSYGYTF
>TRBJ2-1|-|TRBV4-3|-
TGCGCCAGCAGCCAAGAGGCAGGGATTTACAATGAGCAGTTCTTC
CASSQEAGIYNEQFF
>TRBJ1-2|-|TRBV6-6|-
TGTGCCACCCTGACAGAGCTGAACTATGGCTACACCTTC
CATLTELNYGYTF
>TRBJ2-2|-|TRBV18|-
TGTGCCAGCTCACCACCGATGCGGACCGGGGAGCTGTTTTTT
CASSPPMRTGELFF
>TRBJ2-3|TRBD2|TRBV9|-
TGTGCCAGCAGCGTGACTAGCGGAAGAGATACGCAGTATTTT
CASSVTSGRDTQYF
>TRBJ1-5|-|TRBV4-1|once
TGCGCCAGCAGCCAAGTCTCCCACGGGCCCCAGCATTTT
CASSQVSHGPQHF
>TRBJ2-7|TRBD2|TRBV19|-
TGTGCCAGTAGTATTAATCAAGGCGGGGGAAGTTACGAGCAGTACTTC
CASSINQGGGSYEQYF
>TRBJ2-7|TRBD2|TRBV14|-
TGTGCCAGCAGCCCGAGACTAGCGGGGGGCTACGAGCAGTACTTC
CASSPRLAGGYEQYF
>TRBJ2-3|TRBD2|TRBV4-3|-
TGCGCCAGCAGCCGCTGGGGGGAGGGAACGGCAGATACGCAGTATTTT
CASSRWGEGTADTQYF
>TRBJ2-1|-|TRBV10-3|once
TGTGCCATCAGCGGGGGATTCGTTATAGGGGAGCAGTTCTTC
CAISGGFVIGEQFF